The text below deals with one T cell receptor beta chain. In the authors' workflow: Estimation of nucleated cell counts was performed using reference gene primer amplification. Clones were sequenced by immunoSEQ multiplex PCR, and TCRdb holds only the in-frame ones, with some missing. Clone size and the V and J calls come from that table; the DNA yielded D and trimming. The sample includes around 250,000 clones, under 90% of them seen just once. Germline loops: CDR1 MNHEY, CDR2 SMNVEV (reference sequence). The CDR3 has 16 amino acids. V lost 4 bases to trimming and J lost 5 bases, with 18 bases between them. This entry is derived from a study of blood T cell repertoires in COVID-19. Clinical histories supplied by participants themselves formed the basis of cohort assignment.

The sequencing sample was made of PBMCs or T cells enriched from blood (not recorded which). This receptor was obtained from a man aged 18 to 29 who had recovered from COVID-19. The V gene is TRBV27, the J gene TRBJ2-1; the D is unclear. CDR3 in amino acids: CASSSPFYSPNNEQFF. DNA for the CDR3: TGTGCCAGCAGTTCCCCGTTTTACTCACCAAACAATGAGCAGTTCTTC.